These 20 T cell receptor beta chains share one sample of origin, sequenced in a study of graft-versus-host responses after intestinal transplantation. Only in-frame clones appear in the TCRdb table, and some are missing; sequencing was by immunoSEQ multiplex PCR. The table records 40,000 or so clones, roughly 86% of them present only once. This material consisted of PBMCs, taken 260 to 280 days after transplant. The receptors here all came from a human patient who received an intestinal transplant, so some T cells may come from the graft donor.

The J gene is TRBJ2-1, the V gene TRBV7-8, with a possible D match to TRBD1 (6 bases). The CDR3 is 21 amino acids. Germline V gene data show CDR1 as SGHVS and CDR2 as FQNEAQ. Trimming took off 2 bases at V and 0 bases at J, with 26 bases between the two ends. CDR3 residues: CASSLPHTGFKRLSSYNEQFF. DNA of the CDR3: TGTGCCAGCAGCTTACCCCACACAGGGTTCAAGAGACTCAGCTCCTACAATGAGCAGTTCTTC.

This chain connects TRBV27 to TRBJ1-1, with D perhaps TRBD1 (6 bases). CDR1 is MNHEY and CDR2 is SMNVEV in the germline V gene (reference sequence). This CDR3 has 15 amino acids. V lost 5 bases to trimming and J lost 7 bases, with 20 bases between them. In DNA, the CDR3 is TGTGCCAGCAGTCTAAACACAGGGATACCACTTGAAGCTTTCTTT. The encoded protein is CASSLNTGIPLEAFF.

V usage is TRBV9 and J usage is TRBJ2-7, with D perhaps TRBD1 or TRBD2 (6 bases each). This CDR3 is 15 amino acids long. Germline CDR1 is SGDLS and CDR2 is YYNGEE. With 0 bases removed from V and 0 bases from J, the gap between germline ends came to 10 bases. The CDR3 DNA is TGTGCCAGCAGCGTAGGGGGGGCGGCCTCCTACGAGCAGTACTTC. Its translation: CASSVGGAASYEQYF. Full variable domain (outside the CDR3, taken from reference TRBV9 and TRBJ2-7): DSGVTQTPKHLITATGQRVTLRCSPRSGDLSVYWYQQSLDQGLQFLIQYYNGEERAKGNILERFSAQQFPDLHSELNLSSLELGDSALYFCASSVGGAASYEQYFGPGTRLTVT.

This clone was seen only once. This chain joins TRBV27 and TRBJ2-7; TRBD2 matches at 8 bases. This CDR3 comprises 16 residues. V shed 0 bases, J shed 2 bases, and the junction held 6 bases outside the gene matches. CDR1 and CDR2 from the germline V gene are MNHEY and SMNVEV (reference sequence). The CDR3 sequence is CASSLSNGGGTYEQYF. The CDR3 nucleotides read TGTGCCAGCAGTTTATCGAATGGCGGGGGGACCTACGAGCAGTACTTC.

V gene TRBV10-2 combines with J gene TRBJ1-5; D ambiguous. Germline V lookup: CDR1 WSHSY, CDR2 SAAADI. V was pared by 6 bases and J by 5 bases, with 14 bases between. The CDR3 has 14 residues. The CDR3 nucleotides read TGCGCCAGCAGAACGGACGGCACCTATCAGCCCCAGCATTTT. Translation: CASRTDGTYQPQHF.

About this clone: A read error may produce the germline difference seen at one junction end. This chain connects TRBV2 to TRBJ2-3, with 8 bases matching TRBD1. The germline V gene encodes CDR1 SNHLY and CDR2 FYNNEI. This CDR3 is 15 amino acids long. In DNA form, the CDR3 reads TGTGCCAGCAGGGAAGGGGACAGGACGGCAGATACGCAGTATTTT. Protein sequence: CASREGDRTADTQYF. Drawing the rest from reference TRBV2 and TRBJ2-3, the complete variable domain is EPEVTQTPSHQVTQMGQEVILRCVPISNHLYFYWYRQILGQKVEFLVSFYNNEISEKSEIFDDQFSVERPDGSNFTLKIRSTKLEDSAMYFCASREGDRTADTQYFGPGTRLTVL.

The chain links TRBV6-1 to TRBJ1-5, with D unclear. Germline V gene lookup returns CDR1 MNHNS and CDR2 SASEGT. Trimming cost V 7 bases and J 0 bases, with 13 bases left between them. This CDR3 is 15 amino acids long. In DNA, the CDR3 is TGTGCCAGCATCTCAAGTTCCTATAGCAATCAGCCCCAGCATTTT. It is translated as CASISSSYSNQPQHF.

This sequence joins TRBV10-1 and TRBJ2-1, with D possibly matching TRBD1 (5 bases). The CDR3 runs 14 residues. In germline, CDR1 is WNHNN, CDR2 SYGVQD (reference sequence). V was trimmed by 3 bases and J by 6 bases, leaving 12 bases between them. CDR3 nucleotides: TGCGCCAGCAGTGATTTCCAGGGTGGCAATGAGCAGTTCTTC. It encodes CASSDFQGGNEQFF.

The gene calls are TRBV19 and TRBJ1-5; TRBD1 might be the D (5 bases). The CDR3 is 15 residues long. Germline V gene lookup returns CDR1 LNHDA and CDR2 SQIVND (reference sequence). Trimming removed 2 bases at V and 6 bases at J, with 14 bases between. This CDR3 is CASSITQGSSQPQHF. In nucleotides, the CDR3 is TGTGCCAGTAGTATAACTCAGGGTAGTAGTCAGCCCCAGCATTTT.

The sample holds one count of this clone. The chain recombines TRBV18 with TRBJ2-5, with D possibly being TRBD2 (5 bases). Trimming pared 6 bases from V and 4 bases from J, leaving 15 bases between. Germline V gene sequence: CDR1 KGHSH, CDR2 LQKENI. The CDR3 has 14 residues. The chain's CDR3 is CASSPSGVGETQYF. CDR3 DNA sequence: TGTGCCAGCTCCCCGTCCGGGGTCGGAGAGACCCAGTACTTC.

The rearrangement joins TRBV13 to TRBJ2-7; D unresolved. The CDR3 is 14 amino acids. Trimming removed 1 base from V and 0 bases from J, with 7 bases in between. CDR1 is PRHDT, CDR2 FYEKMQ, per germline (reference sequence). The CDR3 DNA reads TGTGCCAGCAGCTTAGAAGCAAGCTCCTACGAGCAGTACTTC. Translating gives CASSLEASSYEQYF. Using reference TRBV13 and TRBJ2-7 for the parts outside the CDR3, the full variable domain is AAGVIQSPRHLIKEKRETATLKCYPIPRHDTVYWYQQGPGQDPQFLISFYEKMQSDKGSIPDRFSAQQFSDYHSELNMSSLELGDSALYFCASSLEASSYEQYFGPGTRLTVT.

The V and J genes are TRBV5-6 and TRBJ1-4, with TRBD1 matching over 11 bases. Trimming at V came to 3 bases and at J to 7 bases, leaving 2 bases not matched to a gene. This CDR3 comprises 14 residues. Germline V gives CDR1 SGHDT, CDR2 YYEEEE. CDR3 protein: CASSSGTGGEKLFF. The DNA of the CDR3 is TGTGCCAGCAGCTCGGGGACAGGGGGTGAAAAACTGTTTTTT.

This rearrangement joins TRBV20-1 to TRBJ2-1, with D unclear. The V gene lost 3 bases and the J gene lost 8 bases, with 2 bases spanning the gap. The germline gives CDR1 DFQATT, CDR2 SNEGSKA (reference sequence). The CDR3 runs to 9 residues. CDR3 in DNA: TGCAGTGCTAGGCATGAGCAGTTCTTC. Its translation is CSARHEQFF.

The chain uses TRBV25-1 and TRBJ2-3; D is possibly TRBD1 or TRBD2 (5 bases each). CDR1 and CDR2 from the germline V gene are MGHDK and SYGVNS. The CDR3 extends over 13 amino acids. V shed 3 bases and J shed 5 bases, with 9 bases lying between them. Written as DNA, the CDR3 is TGTGCCAGCAGTGAGCAGGGAGAAGATACGCAGTATTTT. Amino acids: CASSEQGEDTQYF.

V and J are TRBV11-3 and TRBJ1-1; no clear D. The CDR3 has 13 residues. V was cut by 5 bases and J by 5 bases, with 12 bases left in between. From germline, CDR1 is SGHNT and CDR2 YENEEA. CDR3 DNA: TGTGCCAGCAGCAAGGCAGGCAATACTGAAGCTTTCTTT. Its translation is CASSKAGNTEAFF.

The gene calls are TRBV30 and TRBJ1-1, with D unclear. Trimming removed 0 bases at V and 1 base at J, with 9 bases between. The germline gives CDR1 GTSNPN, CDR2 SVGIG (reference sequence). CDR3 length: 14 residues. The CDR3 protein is CAWSVALGNTEAFF. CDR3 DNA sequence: TGTGCCTGGAGTGTGGCCCTCGGGAACACTGAAGCTTTCTTT. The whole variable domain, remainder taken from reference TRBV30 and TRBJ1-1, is SQTIHQWPATLVQPVGSPLSLECTVEGTSNPNLYWYRQAAGRGLQLLFYSVGIGQISSEVPQNLSASRPQDRQFILSSKKLLLSDSGFYLCAWSVALGNTEAFFGQGTRLTVV.

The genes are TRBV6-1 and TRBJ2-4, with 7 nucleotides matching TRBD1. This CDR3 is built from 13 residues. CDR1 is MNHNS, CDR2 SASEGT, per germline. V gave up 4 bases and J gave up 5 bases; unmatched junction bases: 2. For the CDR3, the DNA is TGTGCCAGCAGTGTCGACAGGGAAAACATTCAGTACTTC. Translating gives CASSVDRENIQYF.

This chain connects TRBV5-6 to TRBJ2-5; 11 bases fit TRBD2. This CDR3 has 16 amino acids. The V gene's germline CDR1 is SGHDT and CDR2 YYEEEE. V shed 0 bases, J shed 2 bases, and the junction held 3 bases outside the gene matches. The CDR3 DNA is TGTGCCAGCAGCTTGGAGACTAGCGGGGCTCAAGAGACCCAGTACTTC. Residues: CASSLETSGAQETQYF.

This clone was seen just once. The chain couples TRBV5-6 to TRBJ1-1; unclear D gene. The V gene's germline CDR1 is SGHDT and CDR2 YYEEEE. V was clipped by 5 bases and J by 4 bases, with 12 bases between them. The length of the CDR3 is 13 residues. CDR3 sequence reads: CASSVQVLTEAFF. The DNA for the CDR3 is TGTGCCAGCAGTGTTCAGGTTCTCACTGAAGCTTTCTTT. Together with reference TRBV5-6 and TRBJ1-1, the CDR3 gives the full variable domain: DAGVTQSPTHLIKTRGQQVTLRCSPKSGHDTVSWYQQALGQGPQFIFQYYEEEERQRGNFPDRFSGHQFPNYSSELNVNALLLGDSALYLCASSVQVLTEAFFGQGTRLTVV.

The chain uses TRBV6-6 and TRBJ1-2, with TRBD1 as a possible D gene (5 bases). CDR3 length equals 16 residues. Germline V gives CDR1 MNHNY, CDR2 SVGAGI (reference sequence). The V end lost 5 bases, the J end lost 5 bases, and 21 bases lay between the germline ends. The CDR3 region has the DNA TGTGCCAGCAGTCACCTCGGGGGAGGGGACCTTTATGGCTACACCTTC. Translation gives CASSHLGGGDLYGYTF.